The clone carrying this T cell receptor (beta chain) has just one count. The antigen is not known. Germline-derived CDR1 and CDR2 are SGHKS and YYEKEE (reference sequence). The V end was cut by 2 bases, the J end by 1 base, with 9 bases between. The CDR3 is made up of 14 amino acids. This entry is derived from a study of T cell responses to AZD1222 COVID-19 vaccine. Study-level results: Donors, mostly white British, included more females; clonal diversity was possibly underestimated. Regions 160-218 and 743-854 dominated among vaccine-associated CD4 TCRs spanning spike. Seropositive AZD1222 recipients at baseline numbered only 5 to 7.

Clones were read by immunoSEQ multiplex PCR, and TCRdb kept only the in-frame ones, dropping some. The table includes 100,000 to 150,000 clones, roughly 93% detected once. Second-dose intervals near 4 or 12 weeks were combined. The chain uses TRBV5-5 and TRBJ1-1; D is possibly TRBD1 (5 bases). This specimen was peripheral blood, taken 28 days after the second AZD1222 dose. The origin of this receptor is an adult who received the AZD1222 COVID-19 vaccine. This chain's CDR3 is CASSFPGQNTEAFF. Here the CDR3 DNA reads TGTGCCAGCAGCTTCCCGGGGCAGAACACTGAAGCTTTCTTT.